This T cell receptor beta chain is drawn from a study of T cell changes during pregnancy in multiple sclerosis. Profiled with immunoSEQ multiplex PCR; TCRdb holds only in-frame clones, not every one. The data contain around 86,000 clones, 90% to 95% of them singletons. This CDR3 spans 15 amino acids. Trimming took off 4 bases at V and 5 bases at J, with 15 bases between the two ends. Germline CDR1 LGHNA, CDR2 YSLEER. This receptor was identified in a female donor with multiple sclerosis, enrolled in a pregnancy study. Here the sequenced sample was peripheral blood, taken in the first trimester of pregnancy. The chain combines TRBV4-3 with TRBJ2-1, with TRBD2 as a possible D gene (7 bases). The CDR3 spells CASSLGQGRDNEQFF. In DNA, the CDR3 is TGCGCCAGCAGCCTGGGGCAGGGGAGGGACAATGAGCAGTTCTTC.